Below, 29 T cell receptor beta chains from the same sample are listed, as sequenced in a study of blood T cells in healthy people across ages. A sample-barcoded 5' primer and a J-beta primer mix were used in a second PCR of roughly 7 to 12 cycles. TCRdb analysed the 5' RACE reads with MiXCR anew, one entry per CDR3 protein. The sample lists fewer than 800,000 distinct CDR3 sequences, 32% occurring once. The sample comprised blood. The receptors come from a woman at least 80 years old in good health.

This clonotype has ten or more counts. The rearrangement links TRBV28 to TRBJ2-1, with 9 bases identical to TRBD2. Per germline, CDR1 MDHEN and CDR2 SYDVKM. The CDR3 sequence is 15 residues long. V shed 6 bases and J 5 bases; nucleotides not matched to a gene: 8. This CDR3 reads CASSPVRGGHNEQFF. Here the CDR3 DNA reads TGTGCCAGCAGCCCGGTGCGGGGGGGGCACAATGAGCAGTTCTTC.

The chain couples TRBV12-3 or TRBV12-4 to TRBJ2-2, with a weak D call TRBD1 (6 bases). This CDR3 comprises 15 residues. Trimming left V 6 bases short and J 2 bases short, with 13 bases between. For the CDR3, the DNA is TGTGCCAGCAGCAAATCCGGGACAAACACCGGGGAGCTGTTTTTT. It encodes CASSKSGTNTGELFF.

This clonotype was detected many times. The chain combines TRBV25-1 with TRBJ1-2, with D unresolved. Trimming took 8 bases from V and 2 from J, leaving 21 bases between them. This CDR3 is built from 16 residues. The V gene's germline CDR1 is MGHDK and CDR2 SYGVNS. In DNA form, the CDR3 reads TGTGCCAGCGAACCTGGCGGCCGCTTCGCCAACTATGGCTACACCTTC. This codes for CASEPGGRFANYGYTF.

This clonotype has only a few counts. The chain carries TRBV7-2 and TRBJ1-5; D gene unclear. V lost 5 bases to trimming and J lost 6 bases, with 17 bases between them. The CDR3 covers 15 residues. Germline-derived CDR1 and CDR2 are SGHTA and FQGNSA. CDR3 nucleotide sequence: TGTGCCAGCAGCCTCACAGCGGGGAGGACTCAGCCCCAGCATTTT. As protein: CASSLTAGRTQPQHF.

Turning to this clonotype: This may come from a read error, since a much larger clone is one base off. This chain's CDR3 is CASSLIRVGETQYF. The CDR3, as DNA: TGTGCCAGCAGCTTAATAAGGGTAGGGGAGACCCAGTACTTC. This rearrangement joins TRBV7-9 to TRBJ2-4, with unresolved D. The DNA end lines up better with TRBJ2-5; the J call may be wrong. Germline V gives CDR1 SEHNR, CDR2 FQNEAQ (reference sequence). This CDR3 contains 14 residues.

This clonotype was seen more than once but under ten times. The genes are TRBV7-2 and TRBJ2-1, with D possibly matching TRBD2 (5 bases). Trimming shortened V by 3 bases and J by 5 bases, and 14 bases separated the two germline ends. CDR1 SGHTA and CDR2 FQGNSA come from the germline V gene. There are 15 residues in the CDR3. CDR3 nucleotide sequence: TGTGCCAGCAGCTTCGGCGGGCGCCCTGACAATGAGCAGTTCTTC. Translation gives CASSFGGRPDNEQFF.

This chain joins TRBV20-1 and TRBJ2-7, with a tentative D call TRBD1 (6 bases). Germline V CDR1 and CDR2: DFQATT, SNEGSKA (reference sequence). This CDR3 contains 15 residues. The germline V and J ends were trimmed by 1 base and 4 bases, with 17 bases remaining between them. This chain's CDR3 is CSARGEQGEGYEQYF. CDR3 in DNA: TGCAGTGCTAGAGGTGAACAGGGAGAAGGTTACGAGCAGTACTTC.

This clonotype was found many times. The chain uses TRBV3-1 and TRBJ2-2; no reliable D call. V lost 1 base and J 3 bases, leaving 15 bases between the germline ends. This CDR3 has 17 residues. Looked up from germline, CDR1 is LGHDT and CDR2 is YNNKEL (reference sequence). The CDR3 is CASSQVRLTADTGELFF. DNA of the CDR3: TGTGCCAGCAGCCAAGTGCGTCTAACGGCGGACACCGGGGAGCTGTTTTTT.

This clonotype came up many times. This chain connects TRBV2 to TRBJ2-7; D is unresolved. The CDR3 covers 13 residues. Germline values: CDR1 SNHLY, CDR2 FYNNEI. V lost 2 bases to trimming and J lost 2 bases, with 7 bases between them. CDR3 loop: CASSESRTYEQYF. CDR3 in DNA: TGTGCCAGCAGTGAAAGTCGGACCTACGAGCAGTACTTC.

V is TRBV6-2 or TRBV6-3 and J is TRBJ1-4; no reliable D call. This CDR3 has 13 residues. Germline V gives CDR1 MNHEY, CDR2 SVGEGT. V shed 3 bases and J shed 8 bases, with 10 bases lying between them. The CDR3 DNA sequence: TGTGCCAGCAGTTATGGGAGTCGAGAAAAACTGTTTTTT. Its protein is CASSYGSREKLFF.

This clonotype was picked up many times. The chain recombines TRBV20-1 with TRBJ2-1; D may be TRBD2 (6 bases). The CDR3 loop spans 12 amino acids. V was shortened by 4 bases and J by 3 bases, with 7 bases between the two germline ends. Germline V gene lookup returns CDR1 DFQATT and CDR2 SNEGSKA (reference sequence). The CDR3 nucleotides read TGCAGTGCTACGACTAGCTACAATGAGCAGTTCTTC. Translating it yields CSATTSYNEQFF.

Points on this clonotype: A read error may be the cause here, since a much bigger clone is one base away. The V and J genes are TRBV28 and TRBJ2-3; 8 nucleotides align to TRBD1. In germline, CDR1 is MDHEN, CDR2 SYDVKM. The CDR3 consists of 16 residues. The CDR3 nucleotides are TGTGCCAGCAGTTTAAGAGCGGGCAGGGGGCTAGATACGCAGGATTTT. Translation: CASSLRAGRGLDTQDF.

This clonotype was detected many times. CDR3 DNA: TGTGCCAGCTCTAAAGCCGCGCAGGGCACTGAAGCTTTCTTT. It translates to CASSKAAQGTEAFF. This chain uses TRBV18 with TRBJ1-1, with D tentatively TRBD1 (5 bases). The CDR3 consists of 14 residues. V lost 6 bases and J 4 bases, leaving 15 bases between the germline ends. Germline V CDR1 and CDR2: KGHSH, LQKENI.

The chain is built from TRBV28 and TRBJ1-5; 7 positions match TRBD1. This CDR3 has 14 amino acids. V trimming: 6 bases; J trimming: 4 bases; junction bases outside the gene matches: 6. Germline lookup yields CDR1 MDHEN and CDR2 SYDVKM. In DNA, the CDR3 is TGTGCCAGCAGCCAAGGGGGCAGAAATCAGCCCCAGCATTTT. This gives the protein CASSQGGRNQPQHF.

A few counts support this clonotype. This chain uses TRBV15 with TRBJ2-2; TRBD1 agrees at 8 bases. V lost 0 bases, J lost 4 bases, and 10 bases stayed unmatched. The CDR3 is 18 residues long. Germline lookup yields CDR1 LNHNV and CDR2 YYDKDF (reference sequence). The CDR3: CATSRERGQGSGTGELFF. CDR3 nucleotide sequence: TGTGCCACCAGCAGAGAACGCGGACAGGGAAGTGGCACCGGGGAGCTGTTTTTT.

This clonotype turned up a few times. A much more abundant neighbour one base away suggests this may be a read error. The chain employs TRBV20-1 and TRBJ2-5, with 9 nucleotides matching TRBD2. Germline V CDR1 and CDR2: DFQATT, SNEGSKA (reference sequence). V shed 5 bases, J shed 11 bases, and the junction held 15 bases outside the gene matches. This CDR3 region has 14 residues. The CDR3 nucleotides are TGCAGTGCTGACCCGCCCCTAGCGGGAAATGAGCAGTACTTC. It encodes CSADPPLAGNEQYF.

This clonotype came up many times. V usage is TRBV7-9 and J usage is TRBJ1-2; unclear D gene. CDR1 and CDR2 from the germline V gene are SEHNR and FQNEAQ (reference sequence). The length of the CDR3 is 16 residues. Trimming removed 1 base at V and 4 bases at J, with 16 bases between. The CDR3, as DNA: TGTGCCAGCAGCTTAGATCGTGGCGTCAGAAGCTATGGCTACACCTTC. Its translation is CASSLDRGVRSYGYTF.

The genes are TRBV2 and TRBJ1-6; D unresolved. The V end was cut by 3 bases, the J end by 7 bases, with 10 bases between. The CDR3 has 14 amino acids. Germline V gives CDR1 SNHLY, CDR2 FYNNEI. CDR3 coding DNA: TGTGCCAGCAGTGATTCGGGGAGGAATTCACCCCTCCACTTT. It codes for CASSDSGRNSPLHF.

Ten or more counts support this clonotype. V usage is TRBV20-1 and J usage is TRBJ2-5; a weak D match, TRBD2 (6 bases). This CDR3 spans 12 amino acids. Germline V gene data show CDR1 as DFQATT and CDR2 as SNEGSKA (reference sequence). CDR3: CSNLRGGETQYF. The CDR3 bases are TGCAGCAATTTGCGGGGCGGGGAGACCCAGTACTTC.

The chain carries TRBV6-1 and TRBJ2-7, with 12 nucleotides matching TRBD2. Unmatched junction bases numbered 10, after V lost 8 bases and J lost 2 bases. CDR3 length equals 16 residues. CDR1 is MNHNS, CDR2 SASEGT, per germline. In nucleotides, the CDR3 is TGTGCCAGCCGTGCAATACCTAGCGGGGGGGCCTACGAGCAGTACTTC. It encodes CASRAIPSGGAYEQYF.

Notes on this clonotype: The junction differs from germline at one of its ends, possibly a read error. The CDR3 nucleotides are TGTGTCAGCAGCCCCAGGAGGAGCTCCTACAATGAGCAGTTCTTC. This encodes CVSSPRRSSYNEQFF. This rearrangement joins TRBV7-9 to TRBJ2-1; D perhaps matches TRBD2 (5 bases). Germline lookup yields CDR1 SEHNR and CDR2 FQNEAQ (reference sequence). CDR3 length: 15 amino acids.

V usage is TRBV20-1 and J usage is TRBJ2-6; D is perhaps TRBD2 (5 bases). The CDR3 runs 16 residues. Per the germline V gene, CDR1 is DFQATT and CDR2 is SNEGSKA (reference sequence). Between the trimmed V and J ends, which lost 0 bases and 1 base, there was a span of 10 bases. Here the CDR3 DNA reads TGCAGTGCTAGAGATCTAAGACTATCTGGGGCCAACGTCCTGACTTTC. Translation: CSARDLRLSGANVLTF.

The chain couples TRBV28 to TRBJ2-1, with TRBD1 matching over 9 bases. The germline V gene has CDR1 MDHEN and CDR2 SYDVKM. J was trimmed by 8 bases and V by 8 bases; bases with no gene match: 4. The CDR3 extends over 12 amino acids. The CDR3: CASWRTGDEQFF. CDR3 nucleotide sequence: TGTGCCAGCTGGAGGACAGGGGATGAGCAGTTCTTC.

This clonotype was detected a few times. V is TRBV14 and J is TRBJ1-1, with D perhaps TRBD1 (6 bases). This CDR3 contains 18 residues. Deletions cut 3 bases from V and 0 bases from J, with 20 bases between. CDR1 is SGHDN, CDR2 FVKESK, per germline. CDR3 sequence reads: CASSHKVRTGWLNTEAFF. In DNA form, the CDR3 reads TGTGCCAGCAGCCACAAAGTCCGCACAGGGTGGCTGAACACTGAAGCTTTCTTT.

CDR3 protein: CASEGWTDTQYF. CDR3 in DNA: TGTGCCAGCGAAGGGTGGACAGATACGCAGTATTTT. This sequence joins TRBV7-9 and TRBJ2-3; D not resolved. The germline V and J ends were trimmed by 8 bases and 3 bases, with 9 bases remaining between them. CDR3 length: 12 residues. Germline V gene sequence: CDR1 SEHNR, CDR2 FQNEAQ (reference sequence).

With respect to this clonotype: The conserved final phenylalanine or tryptophan is absent from the CDR3, which likely points to a read error. The chain links TRBV28 to TRBJ2-1; D remains unclear. Trimming took off 8 bases at V and 2 bases at J, with 16 bases between the two ends. CDR3 length: 15 residues. The germline CDR1 and CDR2 sequences are MDHEN and SYDVKM. The CDR3: CASGATHSPYNEQFC. The DNA of the CDR3 is TGTGCCAGCGGAGCCACACATTCCCCCTACAATGAGCAGTTCTGC.

In regard to this clonotype: The junction and the germline gene differ at one end; a read error may be behind it. The rearrangement links TRBV12-3 or TRBV12-4 to TRBJ2-3; 8 bases fit TRBD2. The CDR3 loop spans 16 amino acids. The CDR3 sequence is CASSQQGGGSTDAQYF. CDR3 DNA sequence: TGTGCCAGCAGCCAGCAGGGCGGGGGGAGTACAGATGCGCAGTATTTT.

This clonotype was recorded a few times. The genes are TRBV6-1 and TRBJ1-1; D gene unclear. This CDR3 region has 13 residues. Germline CDR1 MNHNS, CDR2 SASEGT. Trimming cost V 6 bases and J 0 bases, with 8 bases left between them. CDR3 sequence: CASRNGLNTEAFF. The CDR3 coding sequence is TGTGCCAGCAGGAATGGGTTGAACACTGAAGCTTTCTTT.

This clonotype has a handful of counts. The chain couples TRBV7-8 to TRBJ1-2; a possible D gene is TRBD1 (5 bases). V lost 3 bases and J lost 9, with 11 bases in between. Germline V gives CDR1 SGHVS, CDR2 FQNEAQ. CDR3 length equals 12 residues. CDR3: CASSFREASYTF. DNA for the CDR3: TGTGCCAGCAGCTTCAGGGAGGCGAGCTACACCTTC.